This T cell receptor beta chain stems from a study of response to subunit inactivated influenza vaccine. The study's findings and limits: With each seasonal influenza vaccination, the authors suggested, few new T cells are recruited.

This clonotype has at least ten counts. Antigen specificity is unknown. One entry per CDR3 protein, called by TCRdb with MiXCR from the RT-PCR reads. The sample yields roughly 760,000 distinct CDR3 sequences, 21% seen once. The source material was PBMCs from blood, sampled roughly 5 days after vaccination. This clonotype originated in a man in his fifties or sixties who received an inactivated influenza vaccine.

The CDR3: CASSPDPVGNEQFF. DNA of the CDR3: TGTGCCAGCAGTCCAGACCCGGTGGGGAATGAGCAGTTCTTC. The V and J genes are TRBV7-9 and TRBJ2-1, with D unresolved. CDR1 is SEHNR, CDR2 FQNEAQ, per germline (reference sequence). Trimming cost V 6 bases and J 7 bases, with 16 bases left between them. This CDR3 is built from 14 residues. Drawing the rest from reference TRBV7-9 and TRBJ2-1, the complete variable domain is DTGVSQNPRHKITKRGQNVTFRCDPISEHNRLYWYRQTLGQGPEFLTYFQNEAQLEKSRLLSDRFSAERPKGSFSTLEIQRTEQGDSAMYLCASSPDPVGNEQFFGPGTRLTVL.